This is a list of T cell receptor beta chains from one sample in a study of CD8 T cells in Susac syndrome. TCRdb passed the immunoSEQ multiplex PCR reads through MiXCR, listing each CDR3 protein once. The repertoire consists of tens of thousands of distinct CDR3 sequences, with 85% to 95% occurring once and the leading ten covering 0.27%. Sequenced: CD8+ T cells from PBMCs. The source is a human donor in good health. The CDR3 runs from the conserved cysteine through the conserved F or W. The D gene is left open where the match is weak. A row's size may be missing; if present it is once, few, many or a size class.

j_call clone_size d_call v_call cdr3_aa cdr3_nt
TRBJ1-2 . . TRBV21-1 CASSIPGRQGDYGYTF TGTGCCAGCAGCATCCCGGGGCGACAGGGCGACTATGGCTACACCTTC
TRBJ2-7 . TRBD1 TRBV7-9 CASSFGDREAYEQYF TGTGCCAGCAGCTTCGGGGACAGGGAGGCTTACGAGCAGTACTTC
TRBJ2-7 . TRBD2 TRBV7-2 CASSLVVDNSGEQYF TGTGCCAGCAGCTTAGTGGTCGATAATAGCGGGGAGCAGTACTTC
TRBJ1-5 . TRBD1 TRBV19 CASGRRGQLDQPQHF TGTGCCAGTGGAAGAAGGGGGCAACTGGATCAGCCCCAGCATTTT
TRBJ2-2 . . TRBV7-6 CASSLGGNTGELFF TGTGCCAGCAGCTTAGGGGGGAACACCGGGGAGCTGTTTTTT
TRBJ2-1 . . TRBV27 CASSLGRANEQFF TGTGCCAGCAGTTTGGGCAGGGCCAATGAGCAGTTCTTC
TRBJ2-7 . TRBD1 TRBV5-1 CASSLGQGSYEQYF TGCGCCAGCAGCTTGGGACAGGGGAGCTACGAGCAGTACTTC
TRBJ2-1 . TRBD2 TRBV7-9 CASSLGSGGHNEQFF TGTGCCAGCAGCTTAGGGAGCGGGGGGCACAATGAGCAGTTCTTC
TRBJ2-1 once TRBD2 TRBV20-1 CSAREGERDYNEQFF TGCAGTGCTAGAGAAGGTGAGCGGGACTACAATGAGCAGTTCTTC
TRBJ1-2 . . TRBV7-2 CASSARGDYGYTF TGTGCCAGCAGCGCTCGGGGGGACTATGGCTACACCTTC
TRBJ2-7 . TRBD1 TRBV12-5 CASGLVPGTGNWFHEQYF TGTGCTAGTGGTTTGGTCCCCGGGACAGGTAATTGGTTCCACGAGCAGTACTTC
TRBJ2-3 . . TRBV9 CASSVSTDTQYF TGTGCCAGCAGCGTCAGCACAGATACGCAGTATTTT
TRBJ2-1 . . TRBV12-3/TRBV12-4 CASSPQGNEQFF TGTGCCAGCAGTCCACAGGGCAATGAGCAGTTCTTC
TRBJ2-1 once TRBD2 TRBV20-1 CSARDPSQRGKVSGQFF TGCAGTGCTAGAGACCCTTCTCAGCGGGGGAAGGTTTCGGGGCAGTTCTTC
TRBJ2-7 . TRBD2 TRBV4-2 CASSQERAGDYEQYF TGTGCCAGCAGCCAAGAAAGAGCGGGGGATTACGAGCAGTACTTC
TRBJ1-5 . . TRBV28 CASSLHRRGWGNQPQHF TGTGCCAGCAGTTTACACAGGAGGGGTTGGGGAAATCAGCCCCAGCATTTT
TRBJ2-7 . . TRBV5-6 CASSLGHPNEQYF TGTGCCAGCAGCTTGGGACACCCCAACGAGCAGTACTTC
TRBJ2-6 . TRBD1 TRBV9 CASSGSVSVQGQSISGANVLTF TGTGCCAGCAGCGGCAGTGTTTCGGTACAGGGACAGTCAATCTCTGGGGCCAACGTCCTGACTTTC
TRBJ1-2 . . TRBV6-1 CASREGVSYGYTF TGTGCCAGCCGAGAGGGGGTCAGCTATGGCTACACCTTC
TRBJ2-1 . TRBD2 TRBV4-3 CASSQTSALLGDEQFF TGCGCCAGCAGCCAGACTAGCGCCCTTCTCGGGGATGAGCAGTTCTTC
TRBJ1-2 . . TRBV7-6 CASSIGDTGNYGYTF TGTGCCAGCAGCATAGGGGACACAGGGAACTATGGCTACACCTTC
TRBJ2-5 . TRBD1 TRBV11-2 CASSLPPRGLQETQYF TGTGCCAGCAGCCTCCCCCCCAGGGGGCTCCAAGAGACCCAGTACTTC
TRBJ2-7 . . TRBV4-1 CASSFSGTATGEQYF TGCGCCAGCAGCTTTTCCGGGACCGCGACAGGAGAGCAGTACTTC
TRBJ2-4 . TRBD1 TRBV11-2 CASSFGTGKNIQYF TGTGCCAGCAGCTTCGGGACAGGGAAAAACATTCAGTACTTC
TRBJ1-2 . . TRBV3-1 CASSQERDPYGYPF TGTGCCAGCAGCCAAGAAAGGGACCCATATGGCTACCCCTTC
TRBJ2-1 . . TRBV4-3 CASSQDLTTGRYNEQFF TGCGCCAGCAGCCAAGATCTTACCACGGGGCGGTACAATGAGCAGTTCTTC
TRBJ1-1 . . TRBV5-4 CASSLRWGGLTEAFF TGTGCCAGCAGCTTGCGGTGGGGGGGTCTGACTGAAGCTTTCTTT
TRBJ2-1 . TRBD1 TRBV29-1 CSVDGQGTYNEQFF TGCAGCGTTGATGGACAGGGAACCTACAATGAGCAGTTCTTC
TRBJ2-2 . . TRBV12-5 CASDSKQDTGELFF TGTGCTAGTGATTCCAAACAGGACACCGGGGAGCTGTTTTTT
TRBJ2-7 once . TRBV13 CASSLGPGPDEQYF TGTGCCAGCAGCTTAGGACCGGGGCCGGACGAGCAGTACTTC
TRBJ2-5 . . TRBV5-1 CASSWKETQYF TGCGCCAGCAGCTGGAAGGAGACCCAGTACTTC
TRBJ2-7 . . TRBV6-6 CASSYSKGILTYEQYF TGTGCCAGCAGTTACTCGAAGGGGATCCTAACCTACGAGCAGTACTTC
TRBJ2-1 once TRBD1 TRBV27 CASSVGQGESSYNEQFF TGTGCCAGCAGTGTCGGACAGGGGGAGAGCTCCTACAATGAGCAGTTCTTC
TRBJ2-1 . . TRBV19 CASSIQGASYNEQFF TGTGCCAGTAGTATACAAGGAGCGTCCTACAATGAGCAGTTCTTC
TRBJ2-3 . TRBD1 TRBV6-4 CASSHGTGDGTDTQYF TGTGCCAGCAGTCACGGGACAGGGGACGGAACAGATACGCAGTATTTT
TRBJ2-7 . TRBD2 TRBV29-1 CSVGRAGERSEQYF TGCAGCGTTGGAAGGGCGGGGGAAAGGAGCGAGCAGTACTTC
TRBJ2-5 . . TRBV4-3 CASSQDRLGEQYF TGCGCCAGCAGCCAAGATCGGCTGGGGGAGCAGTACTTC
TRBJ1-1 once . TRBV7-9 CASRGNTEAFF TGTGCCAGCAGGGGGAACACTGAAGCTTTCTTT
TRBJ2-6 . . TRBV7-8 CASSFTDQAGIPSGANVLTF TGTGCCAGCAGCTTCACGGACCAGGCCGGGATACCCTCTGGGGCCAACGTCCTGACTTTC
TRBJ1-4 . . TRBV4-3 CASSQEDTNEKLFF TGCGCCAGCAGCCAAGAAGACACTAATGAAAAACTGTTTTTT
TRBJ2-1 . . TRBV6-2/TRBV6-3 CASSNAGTRSYNEQFF TGTGCCAGCAGTAACGCCGGGACTCGCTCCTACAATGAGCAGTTCTTC
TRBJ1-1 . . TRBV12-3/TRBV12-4 CASRAKGGNTEAFF TGTGCCAGCAGAGCTAAGGGGGGGAACACTGAAGCTTTCTTT
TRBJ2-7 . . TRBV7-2 CASSPASVKGAYEQYF TGTGCCAGCAGCCCGGCTTCCGTGAAAGGCGCATACGAGCAGTACTTC
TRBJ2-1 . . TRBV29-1 CSAARGFSEQFF TGCAGCGCTGCTAGGGGGTTCAGTGAGCAGTTCTTC
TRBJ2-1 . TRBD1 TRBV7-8 CASSLARTGGNEQFF TGTGCCAGCAGCTTAGCCAGGACAGGGGGCAATGAGCAGTTCTTC
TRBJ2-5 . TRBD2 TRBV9 CASSVGSGRGETQYF TGTGCCAGCAGCGTAGGTTCAGGGAGGGGAGAGACCCAGTACTTC